Presented here are 18 T cell receptor beta chains from one specimen sequenced in a study of Ad26.COV2.S vaccination and SARS-CoV-2 variants. Sequencing used immunoSEQ multiplex PCR; TCRdb keeps in-frame clones, though not all of them. The sample lists around 320,000 clones; roughly 84% were seen once. As to treatment: 15 to 20 received Ad26.COV2.S at low or high dose, single or two shots; a few received placebo; per-sample allocation not given. Day 63 following the first vaccine or placebo injection was when the samples were taken. The starting material was peripheral blood, obtained in a trial of Ad26.COV2.S vaccine versus placebo. The source is a person aged 18-60 years who received the Ad26.COV2.S COVID-19 vaccine or a placebo.

This chain's CDR3 is CASSHLLPGGSYGYTF. CDR3 nucleotides: TGTGCCAGCAGCCATCTACTCCCAGGGGGCTCCTATGGCTACACCTTC. This chain connects TRBV3-1 (or the pseudogene TRBV3-2) to TRBJ1-2, with 8 bases identical to TRBD1. V shed 3 bases and J 4 bases; nucleotides not matched to a gene: 10. The CDR3 runs 16 residues. Germline CDR1 is LGHDT and CDR2 is YNNKEL (reference sequence).

V gene TRBV5-1 combines with J gene TRBJ2-1; perhaps TRBD2 as D (5 bases). Per the germline V gene, CDR1 is SGHRS and CDR2 is YFSETQ. The CDR3 is made up of 15 amino acids. Trimming removed 7 bases from V and 0 bases from J, with 14 bases in between. The CDR3 region has the DNA TGCGCCAGCCAACCCAGCGGTAACTCCTACAATGAGCAGTTCTTC. It encodes CASQPSGNSYNEQFF.

The chain uses TRBV4-2 and TRBJ1-2; 7 bases align to TRBD1. The CDR3 loop spans 13 amino acids. CDR1 is LGHNA, CDR2 YNFKEQ, per germline. J was trimmed by 5 bases and V by 0 bases; bases with no gene match: 0. The CDR3 DNA sequence: TGTGCCAGCAGCCAAGAGACAGGGTATGGCTACACCTTC. It is translated as CASSQETGYGYTF.

This rearrangement joins TRBV4-1 to TRBJ1-5; D is undetermined. CDR3 length equals 12 residues. From germline, CDR1 is MGHRA and CDR2 YSYEKL. Trimming removed 1 base from V and 8 bases from J, with 6 bases in between. In nucleotides, the CDR3 is TGCGCCAGCAGCCAAGGGGTGGAGCCCCAGCATTTT. Translated, it gives CASSQGVEPQHF.

The chain recombines TRBV19 with TRBJ2-7; D gene ambiguous. This CDR3 has 11 residues. With 6 bases removed from V and 1 base from J, the gap between germline ends came to 4 bases. The germline gives CDR1 LNHDA, CDR2 SQIVND (reference sequence). The CDR3 spells CASRPSYEQYF. In DNA, the CDR3 is TGTGCCAGTAGGCCTTCCTACGAGCAGTACTTC.

This clone was counted once. The V call is TRBV5-4, the J call TRBJ2-2; 7 bases align to TRBD2. This CDR3 has 14 amino acids. Unmatched junction bases numbered 3, after V lost 2 bases and J lost 5 bases. Germline loops: CDR1 SGHNT, CDR2 YYREEE (reference sequence). CDR3 region: CASSFAGVTGELFF. In DNA form, the CDR3 reads TGTGCCAGCAGCTTTGCGGGGGTTACCGGGGAGCTGTTTTTT.

This chain links TRBV13 with TRBJ2-7; 8 bases line up with TRBD1. Germline CDR1 reads PRHDT; CDR2 reads FYEKMQ (reference sequence). J was trimmed by 2 bases and V by 4 bases; bases with no gene match: 10. The CDR3 has 16 amino acids. CDR3 in DNA: TGTGCCAGCAGCTATTGGCAGGGGGCTGGGCCCTACGAGCAGTACTTC. It encodes CASSYWQGAGPYEQYF.

The J gene is TRBJ1-5, the V gene TRBV6-6; D is ambiguous. V lost 10 bases, J lost 8 bases, and 9 bases lay in between. CDR1 is MNHNY and CDR2 is SVGAGI in the germline V gene (reference sequence). The CDR3 has 10 residues. The CDR3: CATSAKPQHF. The CDR3 DNA sequence: TGTGCCACCTCCGCAAAGCCCCAGCATTTT.

The genes are TRBV28 and TRBJ2-7; D perhaps matches TRBD2 (6 bases). This CDR3 is 11 amino acids long. Germline V gene sequence: CDR1 MDHEN, CDR2 SYDVKM. Trimming stripped 8 bases from V and 6 bases from J, with 11 bases between. The CDR3 region is CASHRAGEQYF. CDR3 coding DNA: TGTGCCAGCCACCGAGCGGGCGAGCAGTACTTC.

The rearrangement links TRBV30 to TRBJ1-2; D is undetermined. CDR1 GTSNPN and CDR2 SVGIG come from the germline V gene (reference sequence). CDR3 length: 12 residues. Trimming took 3 bases from V and 4 from J, leaving 9 bases between them. The DNA for the CDR3 is TGTGCCTGGAGGCAGGTGGGCTATGGCTACACCTTC. It is translated as CAWRQVGYGYTF.

The rearrangement links TRBV10-3 to TRBJ1-6, with 7 bases fitting TRBD1. With V trimmed by 3 bases and J by 10 bases, 9 bases remained unmatched. The CDR3 sequence is 15 residues long. The germline V gene has CDR1 ENHRY and CDR2 SYGVKD. The CDR3 coding sequence is TGTGCCATCAGTGAAACGTCAGGGGGGAACTCACCCCTCCACTTT. It codes for CAISETSGGNSPLHF.

The gene calls are TRBV20-1 and TRBJ1-1, with D hard to call. The CDR3 has 16 amino acids. In germline, CDR1 is DFQATT, CDR2 SNEGSKA (reference sequence). V gave up 3 bases and J gave up 0 bases, with 17 bases separating them. CDR3 bases: TGCAGTGCTAGTGGCCCGGTTCGGGCGATGAACACTGAAGCTTTCTTT. It encodes CSASGPVRAMNTEAFF.

The genes are TRBV6-5 and TRBJ1-2, with no clear D. The CDR3 spans 13 residues. V lost 5 bases to trimming and J lost 10 bases, with 17 bases between them. Germline CDR1 is MNHEY and CDR2 is SVGAGI. Here the CDR3 reads CASSPLGLLDYTF. As DNA, the CDR3 is TGTGCCAGCAGTCCCTTGGGTCTGCTGGACTACACCTTC.

V and J are TRBV5-1 and TRBJ1-3; TRBD1 is a possible D gene (5 bases). Germline-derived CDR1 and CDR2 are SGHRS and YFSETQ. The CDR3 is 17 amino acids. V was shortened by 0 bases and J by 0 bases, with 13 bases between the two germline ends. CDR3 in DNA: TGCGCCAGCAGCTTGGAGGGACGGGGATCCTCTGGAAACACCATATATTTT. Residues: CASSLEGRGSSGNTIYF.

V usage is TRBV4-2 and J usage is TRBJ2-5, with D perhaps TRBD2 (5 bases). The CDR3 runs 15 residues. Looked up from germline, CDR1 is LGHNA and CDR2 is YNFKEQ. The germline V and J ends were trimmed by 0 bases and 4 bases, with 12 bases remaining between them. The CDR3 DNA reads TGTGCCAGCAGCCAAGATACGGGGAAGTCAGAGACCCAGTACTTC. Protein sequence: CASSQDTGKSETQYF.

This clone was seen just once. The chain recombines TRBV5-6 with TRBJ1-1; tentatively, D is TRBD1 (5 bases). Germline V lookup: CDR1 SGHDT, CDR2 YYEEEE. Deletions cut 4 bases from V and 0 bases from J, with 13 bases between. The CDR3 runs to 15 residues. The CDR3 nucleotides read TGTGCCAGCAGCCTACTGGGACGGGTGAACACTGAAGCTTTCTTT. Protein: CASSLLGRVNTEAFF.

The V call is TRBV5-1, the J call TRBJ2-3; D gene uncertain. Germline assignment: CDR1 SGHRS and CDR2 YFSETQ. The CDR3 extends over 14 amino acids. Trimming took 1 base from V and 3 from J, leaving 9 bases between them. The CDR3 sequence: CASSLRPATDTQYF. CDR3 DNA: TGCGCCAGCAGCTTGCGACCGGCGACAGATACGCAGTATTTT.

V usage is TRBV2 and J usage is TRBJ1-6; a possible D gene is TRBD1 (6 bases). The germline V and J ends were trimmed by 6 bases and 4 bases, with 34 bases remaining between them. The CDR3 has 22 residues. Germline lookup yields CDR1 SNHLY and CDR2 FYNNEI. The DNA for the CDR3 is TGTGCCAGCAGCACAGGTCCAGGTAGGGCCTTTCATCAGGGGCCTTATAATTCACCCCTCCACTTT. It yields the protein CASSTGPGRAFHQGPYNSPLHF.